This T cell receptor beta chain was retrieved from a study of T cell responses to AZD1222 COVID-19 vaccine. Assay: immunoSEQ multiplex PCR; the TCRdb copy retains only in-frame clones and omits some. The sample shows 150,000 to 200,000 clones, around 90% of them seen only once. Points on this clone: Antigen specificity is unknown.

The CDR3 runs 11 residues. Germline loops: CDR1 GTSNPN, CDR2 SVGIG (reference sequence). Trimming removed 5 bases from V and 13 bases from J, with 17 bases in between. Points from the study as a whole: Donor demographics were predominantly white British with a female majority; clonal diversity may be underestimated. Distributed over spike, vaccine-associated CD4 TCRs predominated at 160-218 and 743-854. Repertoires were obtained solely post-peak T cell response. When two AZD1222 doses had been given, Spike-specific TCR breadth and depth rose.

The sequencing here drew on peripheral blood, taken on day 0 of AZD1222 vaccination. The chain carries TRBV30 and TRBJ1-2; D unresolved. This TCR came from an adult in good health. DNA for the CDR3: TGTGCCTGGCGGGAAGCCAAGGGCGGCACCTTC. This sequence encodes CAWREAKGGTF.